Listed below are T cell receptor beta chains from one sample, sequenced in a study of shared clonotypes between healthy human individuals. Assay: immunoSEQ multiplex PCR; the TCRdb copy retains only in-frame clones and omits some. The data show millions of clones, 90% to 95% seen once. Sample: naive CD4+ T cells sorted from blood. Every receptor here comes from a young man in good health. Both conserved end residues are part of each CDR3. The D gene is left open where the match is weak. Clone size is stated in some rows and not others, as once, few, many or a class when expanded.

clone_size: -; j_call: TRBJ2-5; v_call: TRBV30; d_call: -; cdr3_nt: TGTGCCTGGAGTGTATCTTACGGAGAGACCCAGTACTTC; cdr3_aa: CAWSVSYGETQYF
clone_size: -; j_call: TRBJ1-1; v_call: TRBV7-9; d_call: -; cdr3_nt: TGTGCCAGCAGCCATGGACAGATGAACACTGAAGCTTTCTTT; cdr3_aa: CASSHGQMNTEAFF
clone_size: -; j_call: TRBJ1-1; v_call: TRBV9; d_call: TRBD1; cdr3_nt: TGTGCCAGCAGCGCCCCGACAGGGATCAACACTGAAGCTTTCTTT; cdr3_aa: CASSAPTGINTEAFF
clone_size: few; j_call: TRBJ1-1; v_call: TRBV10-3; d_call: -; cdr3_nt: TGTGCCATCAGTGAGTCCACTGAAGCTTTCTTT; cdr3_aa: CAISESTEAFF
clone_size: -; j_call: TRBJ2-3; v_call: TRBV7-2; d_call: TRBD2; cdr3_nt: TGTGCCAGCAGCTTAGGTCGGGGGGGCGATACGCAGTATTTT; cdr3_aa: CASSLGRGGDTQYF
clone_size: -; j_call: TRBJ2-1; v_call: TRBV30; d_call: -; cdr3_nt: TGTGCCTGGAAAGAGATTCAGGGGGGTAGCTCCTACAATGAGCAGTTCTTC; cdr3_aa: CAWKEIQGGSSYNEQFF
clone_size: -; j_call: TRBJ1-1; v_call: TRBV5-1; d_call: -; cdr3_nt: TGCGCCAGCAGCTTGGATCTGGGCGGCAGTGAAGCTTTCTTT; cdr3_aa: CASSLDLGGSEAFF
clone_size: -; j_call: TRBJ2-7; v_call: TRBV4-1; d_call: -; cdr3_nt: TGCGCCAGCAGCCTTGCCACCGGGACCGGAGCTAATGAGCAGTACTTC; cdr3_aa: CASSLATGTGANEQYF
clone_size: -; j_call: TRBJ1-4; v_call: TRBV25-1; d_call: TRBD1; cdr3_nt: TGTGCCAGCAGTCCTCGGACAGGGTCTAATGAAAAACTGTTTTTT; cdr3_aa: CASSPRTGSNEKLFF
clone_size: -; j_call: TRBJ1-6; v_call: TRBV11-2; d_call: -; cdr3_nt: TGTGCCAGCAGCTTACGTGTAACAGGGCAGTGGTCACCCCTCCACTTT; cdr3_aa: CASSLRVTGQWSPLHF
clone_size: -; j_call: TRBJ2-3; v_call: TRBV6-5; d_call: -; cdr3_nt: TGTGCCTCAGGTCGGAGTACAGATACGCAGTATTTT; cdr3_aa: CASGRSTDTQYF
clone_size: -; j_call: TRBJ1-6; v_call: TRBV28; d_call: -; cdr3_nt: TGTGCCAGCAGCTCACCTCAGGGTTCCTATAATTCACCCCTCCACTTT; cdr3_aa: CASSSPQGSYNSPLHF
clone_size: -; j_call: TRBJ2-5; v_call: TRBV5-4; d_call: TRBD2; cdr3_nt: TGTGCCAGCAGCAAGGGACTAGCGGGGGAGCTTTCCCGGGGTGCCCAGTACTTC; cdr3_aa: CASSKGLAGELSRGAQYF
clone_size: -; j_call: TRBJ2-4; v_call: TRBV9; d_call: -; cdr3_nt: TGTGCCAGCAGCGTAGGTCTGGAACGAGGGCAAAACATTCAGTACTTC; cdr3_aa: CASSVGLERGQNIQYF
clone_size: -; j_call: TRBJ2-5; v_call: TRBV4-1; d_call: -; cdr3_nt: TGCGCCAGCAGCCAAGGACAGAAAGAGACCCAGTACTTC; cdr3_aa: CASSQGQKETQYF
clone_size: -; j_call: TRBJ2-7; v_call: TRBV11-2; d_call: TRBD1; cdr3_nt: TGTGCCAGCAGCCTGGGACAGAAAGTCTACGAGCAGTACTTC; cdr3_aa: CASSLGQKVYEQYF
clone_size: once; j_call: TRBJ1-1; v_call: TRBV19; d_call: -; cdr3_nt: TGTGCCAGTAGTATCCAGGGAAGTATCGCTGAAGCTTTCTTT; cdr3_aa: CASSIQGSIAEAFF
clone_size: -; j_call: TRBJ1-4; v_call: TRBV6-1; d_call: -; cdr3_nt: TGTGCCAGCAGTGAGCGACTCACCGGGGCGCTGTTTTTT; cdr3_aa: CASSERLTGALFF
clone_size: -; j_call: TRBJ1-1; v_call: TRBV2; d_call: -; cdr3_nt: TGTGCCAGCACCGCCGGGGGGAACGGTGAAGCTTTCTTT; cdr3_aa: CASTAGGNGEAFF
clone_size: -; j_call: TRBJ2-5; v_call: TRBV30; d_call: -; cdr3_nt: TGTGCCTGGAGTCGTGAGACCCAGTACTTC; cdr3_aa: CAWSRETQYF
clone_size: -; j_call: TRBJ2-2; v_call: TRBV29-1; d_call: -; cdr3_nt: TGCAGCGTTGTTCTCCCACCTAACACCGGGGAGCTGTTTTTT; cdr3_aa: CSVVLPPNTGELFF
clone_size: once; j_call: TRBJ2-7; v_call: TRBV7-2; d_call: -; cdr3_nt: TGTGCCAGCAGCTTAGAACCTACTAAAACCAACTCCTACGAGCAGTACTTC; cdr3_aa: CASSLEPTKTNSYEQYF
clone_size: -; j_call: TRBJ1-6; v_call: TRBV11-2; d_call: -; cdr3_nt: TGTGCCAGCAGCTTCTCGGGGAGGGAGGATTCACCCCTCCACTTT; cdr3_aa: CASSFSGREDSPLHF
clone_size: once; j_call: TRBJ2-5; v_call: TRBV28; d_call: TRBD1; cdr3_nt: TGTGCCAGCGCGTGGACAGGGGGACCCCAAGAGACCCAGTACTTC; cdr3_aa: CASAWTGGPQETQYF
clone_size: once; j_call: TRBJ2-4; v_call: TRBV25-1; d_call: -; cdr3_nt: TGTGCCAGCAGTGAGGGGGACAAGTTAGCCAAAAACATTCAGTACTTC; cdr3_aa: CASSEGDKLAKNIQYF
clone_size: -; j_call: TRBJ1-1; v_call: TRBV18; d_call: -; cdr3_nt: TGTGCCAGCTCACCCGCAACGAACACTGAAGCTTTCTTT; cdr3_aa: CASSPATNTEAFF
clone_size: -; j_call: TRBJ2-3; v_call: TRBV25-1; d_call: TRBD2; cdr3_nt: TGTGCCAGCAGTGCGAGGACTAGCGGAAGCACAGATACGCAGTATTTT; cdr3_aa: CASSARTSGSTDTQYF
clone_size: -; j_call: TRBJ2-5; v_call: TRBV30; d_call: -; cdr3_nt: TGTGCCTGGAGTGTACGGGGCGGGACACAAGAGACCCAGTACTTC; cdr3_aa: CAWSVRGGTQETQYF
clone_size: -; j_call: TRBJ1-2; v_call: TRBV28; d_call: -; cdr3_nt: TGTGCCAGCAGTTTAGGCCAGGGAGGAGGCTACACCTTC; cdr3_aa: CASSLGQGGGYTF
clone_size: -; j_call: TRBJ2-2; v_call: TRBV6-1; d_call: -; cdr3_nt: TGTGCCAGCAGTTTCGGAGACCCCCCCGGGGAGCTGTTTTTT; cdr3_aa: CASSFGDPPGELFF
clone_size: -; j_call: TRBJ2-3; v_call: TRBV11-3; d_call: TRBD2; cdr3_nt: TGTGCCACCTTTGGGTCAGCGGGAGGGCCGGGAGATACGCAGTATTTT; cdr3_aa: CATFGSAGGPGDTQYF
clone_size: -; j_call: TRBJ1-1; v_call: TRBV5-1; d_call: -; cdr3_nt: TGCGCCAGCAAGACAGATCTGAACACTGAAGCTTTCTTT; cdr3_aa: CASKTDLNTEAFF
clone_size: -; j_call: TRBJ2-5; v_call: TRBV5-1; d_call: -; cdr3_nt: TGCGCCAGCAGCTTGGAGGGAAAGACCCAGTACTTC; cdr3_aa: CASSLEGKTQYF
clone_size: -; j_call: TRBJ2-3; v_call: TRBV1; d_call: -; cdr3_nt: TGCACCAGCAGCTACCGGCGGGGGGACCCTAGCACAGATACGCAGTATTTT; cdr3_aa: CTSSYRRGDPSTDTQYF
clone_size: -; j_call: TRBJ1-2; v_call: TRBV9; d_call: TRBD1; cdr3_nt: TGTGCCAGCAGCGTCAGGACAGGGGGCGACTATGGCTACACCTTC; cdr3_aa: CASSVRTGGDYGYTF
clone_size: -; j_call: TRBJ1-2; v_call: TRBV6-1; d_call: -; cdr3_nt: TGTGCCAGCAGTGAGCAGCTAATAGGGGGCTACACCTTC; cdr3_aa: CASSEQLIGGYTF
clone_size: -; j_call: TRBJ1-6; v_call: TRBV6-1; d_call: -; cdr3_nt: TGTGCCACCGGGGACCGGGATAATTCACCCCTCCACTTT; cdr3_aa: CATGDRDNSPLHF
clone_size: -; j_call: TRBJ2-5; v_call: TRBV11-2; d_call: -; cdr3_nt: TGTGCCAGCAGCTTAGAGGCGGGCCGGATGCTATTGGCCCAGTACTTC; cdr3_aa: CASSLEAGRMLLAQYF
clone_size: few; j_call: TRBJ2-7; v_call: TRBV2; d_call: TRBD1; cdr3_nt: TGTGCCAGCAGTAAGGACAGGGGGTATAACGAGCAGTACTTC; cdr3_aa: CASSKDRGYNEQYF
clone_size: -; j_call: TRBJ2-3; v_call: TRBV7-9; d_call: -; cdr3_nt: TGTGCCAGCAGCCCCTGGGGCGGAATCACAGATACGCAGTATTTT; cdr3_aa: CASSPWGGITDTQYF
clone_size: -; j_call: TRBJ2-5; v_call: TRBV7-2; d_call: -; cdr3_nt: TGTGCCAGCAGCTTAAGGTTTTACGAAGAGACCCAGTACTTC; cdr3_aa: CASSLRFYEETQYF
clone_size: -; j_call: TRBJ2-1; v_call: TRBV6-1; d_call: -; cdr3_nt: TGTGCCAGCAGTGCAGGGTCCCCCTCCTACAATGAGCAGTTCTTC; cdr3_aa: CASSAGSPSYNEQFF
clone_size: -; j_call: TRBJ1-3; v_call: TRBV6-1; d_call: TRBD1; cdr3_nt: TGTGCCAGCAGAACCCAGGGGGCTCTAAACACCATATATTTT; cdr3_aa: CASRTQGALNTIYF
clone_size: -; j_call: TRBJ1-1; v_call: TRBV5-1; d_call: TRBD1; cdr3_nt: TGCGCCAGCAGCTTGGCCGGGACAGGGAACACTGAAGCTTTCTTT; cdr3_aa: CASSLAGTGNTEAFF
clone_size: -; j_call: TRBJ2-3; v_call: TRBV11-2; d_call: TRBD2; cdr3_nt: TGTGCCAGCAGCCCACGGGCGGGAGCTCCCAATACGCAGTATTTT; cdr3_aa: CASSPRAGAPNTQYF
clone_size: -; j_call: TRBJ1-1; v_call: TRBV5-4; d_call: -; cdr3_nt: TGTGCCAGCAGCTTTCCAGGAGTGACGAACACTGAAGCTTTCTTT; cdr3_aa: CASSFPGVTNTEAFF
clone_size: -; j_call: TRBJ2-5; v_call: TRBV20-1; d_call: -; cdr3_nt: TGCAGTGCTAGTCTTGAGACCCAGTACTTC; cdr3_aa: CSASLETQYF
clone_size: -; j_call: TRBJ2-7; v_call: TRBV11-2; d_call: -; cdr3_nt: TGTGCCAGCAGGACGGACTTCGGGAGCCCCTACGAGCAGTACTTC; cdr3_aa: CASRTDFGSPYEQYF
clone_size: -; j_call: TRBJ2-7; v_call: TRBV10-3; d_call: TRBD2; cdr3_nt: TGTGCCACCAATCTGGAGCGGGAATACGAGCAGTACTTC; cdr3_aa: CATNLEREYEQYF
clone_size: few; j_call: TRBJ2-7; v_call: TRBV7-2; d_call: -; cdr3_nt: TGTGCCAGCAGCATCCCGGGGGCCCCCTACGAGCAGTACTTC; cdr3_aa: CASSIPGAPYEQYF
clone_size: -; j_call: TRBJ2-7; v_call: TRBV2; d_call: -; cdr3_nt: TGTGCCAGCAGTAAGGAGGGGGGGAGCTCCTACGAGCAGTACTTC; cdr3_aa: CASSKEGGSSYEQYF
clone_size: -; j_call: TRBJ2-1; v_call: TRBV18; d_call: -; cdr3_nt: TGTGCCAGCTCACCACTCAGTTCGGATGAGCAGTTCTTC; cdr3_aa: CASSPLSSDEQFF
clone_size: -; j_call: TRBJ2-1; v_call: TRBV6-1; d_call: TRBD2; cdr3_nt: TGTGCCAGCAGTGAAAGCGGGAGAGGGTACAATGAGCAGTTCTTC; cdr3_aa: CASSESGRGYNEQFF
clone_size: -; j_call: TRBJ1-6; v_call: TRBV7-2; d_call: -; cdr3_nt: TGTGCCAGCAGCATACAACCGGGAGAAACTTCACCCCTCCACTTT; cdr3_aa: CASSIQPGETSPLHF
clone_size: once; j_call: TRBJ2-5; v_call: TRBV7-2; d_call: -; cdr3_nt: TGTGCCAGCAGCCCGGGGAGGAACCCCGGGGAGACCCAGTACTTC; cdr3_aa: CASSPGRNPGETQYF